A selection of T cell receptor beta chains follows, all from one sample in a study of shared clonotypes between healthy human individuals. The method was immunoSEQ multiplex PCR; TCRdb's version includes in-frame clones alone and lacks a portion of them. The sample includes about 2.4 million clones, roughly 93% of them seen just once. The specimen was naive CD4+ T cells from PBMCs. The receptors were gathered from a man aged 18 to 29 in good health. Some clones in this sample may be carry-over from other donors' samples. Both conserved end residues are trimmed from each CDR3.

V	J	CDR3
TRBV11-2	TRBJ1-1	ASSLGRHPSPDTEAF
TRBV5-5	TRBJ1-4	ASSQGASWEKLF
TRBV4-3	TRBJ1-4	ASNKGQGRNEKLF
TRBV7-2	TRBJ1-5	ASSFYGGGTSNQPQH
TRBV10-3	TRBJ2-7	AISESAVGSYEQY
TRBV10-3	TRBJ2-1	AISESSDWDNEQF
TRBV30	TRBJ1-1	AWREQGNTEAF
TRBV6-1	TRBJ1-5	ASSDTRGRQQPQH
TRBV10-2	TRBJ2-3	ASALGGVTDTQY
TRBV7-2	TRBJ2-1	ASSSWGGTTYNEQF
TRBV29-1	TRBJ1-1	SVDAMNTEAF
TRBV19	TRBJ1-5	ASSPQSRTGGQPQH
TRBV30	TRBJ1-2	AWSADRGHGYT
TRBV4-3	TRBJ1-2	ASSQFLGQGAGYT
TRBV7-6	TRBJ2-2	ASSTRQDNTGELF
TRBV6-5	TRBJ1-4	ASSFRGNEKLF
TRBV5-1	TRBJ2-5	ASSFRQGETQY
TRBV4-3	TRBJ1-3	ASSRDRSSGNTIY
TRBV4-1	TRBJ2-2	ASSQGTSLAGELF
TRBV4-1	TRBJ2-3	ASSRGLAGLTRTDTQY
TRBV4-3	TRBJ1-2	ASSQGGQGGVDGYT
TRBV11-3	TRBJ2-5	ASSLRGLAGQETQY
TRBV5-8	TRBJ1-1	ASTVSEYRGPEAF
TRBV7-2	TRBJ2-7	ASSLDRVTYEQY
TRBV6-1	TRBJ1-5	ASSEGGRSNQPQH
TRBV6-1	TRBJ2-3	ASSSGRVADTQY
TRBV6-6	TRBJ2-5	ASSRTSGNQETQY